The source of this TCR beta chain is a study of prognosis after radiotherapy for stage I lung cancer. This clonotype occurred many times. The study amplified the TCR beta CDR3 region from genomic DNA. This amplification was carried out by two rounds of multiplex PCR. Round-one PCR had primers specific to each TRBV and TRBJ gene. TCRdb re-called the multiplex PCR reads with MiXCR, one entry per CDR3 protein. The sample has roughly 17,000 distinct CDR3 sequences, approximately 28% seen once; the top ten hold under 40%. CDR3 size: 15 residues. The germline V gene has CDR1 ENHRY and CDR2 SYGVKD. J gave up 9 bases and V 6 bases, and 11 bases lay outside the gene matches.

This clonotype was obtained from a donor over 45 with non-small cell lung cancer. The chain joins TRBV10-3 to TRBJ2-1, with TRBD2 matching over 10 bases. The sample consisted of PBMCs, taken before or after stereotactic body radiation therapy (not recorded which). CDR3 sequence reads: CAISGRLAGEGEQFF. In nucleotides, the CDR3 is TGTGCCATCAGCGGCAGACTAGCGGGCGAGGGTGAGCAGTTCTTC.